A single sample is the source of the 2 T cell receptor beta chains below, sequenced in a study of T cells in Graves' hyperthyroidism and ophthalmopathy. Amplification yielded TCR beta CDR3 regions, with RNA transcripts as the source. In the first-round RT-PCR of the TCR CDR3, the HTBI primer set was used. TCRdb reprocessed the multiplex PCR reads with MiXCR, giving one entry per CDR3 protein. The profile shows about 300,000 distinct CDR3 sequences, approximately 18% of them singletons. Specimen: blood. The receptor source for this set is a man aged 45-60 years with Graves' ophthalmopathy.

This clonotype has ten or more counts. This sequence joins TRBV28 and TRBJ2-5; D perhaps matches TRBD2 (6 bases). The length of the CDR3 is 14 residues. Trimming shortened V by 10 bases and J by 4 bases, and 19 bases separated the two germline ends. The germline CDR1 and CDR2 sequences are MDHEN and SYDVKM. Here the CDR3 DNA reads TGTGCCACCCTCTCCGGGGGTCACGGAGAGACCCAGTACTTC. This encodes CATLSGGHGETQYF.

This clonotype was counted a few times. Here the CDR3 reads CASSLLFPYTGELFF. CDR3 sequence (DNA): TGTGCCAGCAGCCTCTTGTTCCCGTACACCGGGGAGCTGTTTTTT. The V and J genes are TRBV14 and TRBJ2-2; D is undetermined. Trimming took 4 bases from V and 3 from J, leaving 12 bases between them. The CDR3 contains 15 residues. Per germline, CDR1 SGHDN and CDR2 FVKESK.